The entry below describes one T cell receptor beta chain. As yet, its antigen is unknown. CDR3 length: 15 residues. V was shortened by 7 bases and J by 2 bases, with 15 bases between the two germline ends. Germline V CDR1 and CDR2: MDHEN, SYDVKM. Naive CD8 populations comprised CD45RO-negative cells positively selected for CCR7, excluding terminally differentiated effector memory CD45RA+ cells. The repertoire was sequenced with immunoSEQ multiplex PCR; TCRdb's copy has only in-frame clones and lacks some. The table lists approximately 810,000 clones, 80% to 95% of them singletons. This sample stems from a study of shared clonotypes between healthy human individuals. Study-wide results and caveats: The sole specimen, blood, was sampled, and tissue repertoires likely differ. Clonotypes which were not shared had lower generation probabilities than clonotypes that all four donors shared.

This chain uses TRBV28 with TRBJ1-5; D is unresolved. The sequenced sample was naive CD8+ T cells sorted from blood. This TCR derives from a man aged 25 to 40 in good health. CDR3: CASMFRFRGNQPQHF. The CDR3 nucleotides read TGTGCCAGCATGTTCAGGTTCAGAGGCAATCAGCCCCAGCATTTT.